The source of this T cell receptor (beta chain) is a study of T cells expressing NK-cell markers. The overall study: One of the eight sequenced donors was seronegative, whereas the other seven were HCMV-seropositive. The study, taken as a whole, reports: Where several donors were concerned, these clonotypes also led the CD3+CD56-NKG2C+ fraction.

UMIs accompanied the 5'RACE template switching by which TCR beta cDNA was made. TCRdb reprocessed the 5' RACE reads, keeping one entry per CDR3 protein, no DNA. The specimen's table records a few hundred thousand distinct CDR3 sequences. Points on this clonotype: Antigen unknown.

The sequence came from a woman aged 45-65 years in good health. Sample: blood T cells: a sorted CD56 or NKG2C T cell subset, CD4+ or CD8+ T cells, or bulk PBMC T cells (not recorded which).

CDR3 sequence reads: CASSQVETDTQYF. V and J are TRBV4-1 and TRBJ2-3. CDR1 and CDR2 (germline): MGHRA, YSYEKL. This CDR3 region has 13 residues.